The clone carrying this TCR beta chain was counted ten times or more. Its target is not known. This record belongs to a study of Ad26.COV2.S vaccination and SARS-CoV-2 variants. Study-level background: Intramuscularly, Ad26.COV2.S was given either once or twice, 56 days apart.

With V trimmed by 3 bases and J by 6 bases, 2 bases remained unmatched. This CDR3 has 12 amino acids. Germline CDR1 reads LNHDA; CDR2 reads SQIVND (reference sequence). Treatment defined: 19 received Ad26.COV2.S at low or high dose, single or two shots; about 5 received placebo; per-sample allocation not given. The study sampled participants on day 63 after the first vaccine or placebo injection. The study, taken as a whole, reports: People who got the vaccine had more spike-specific TCR breadth than people who got placebo. Measurement of non-spike TCR breadth gave similar results in vaccine and placebo recipients.

Sequenced by immunoSEQ multiplex PCR; TCRdb stores in-frame clones only, minus some. The repertoire holds roughly 350,000 clones, with approximately 86% as singletons. This specimen consisted of peripheral blood, obtained in a trial of Ad26.COV2.S vaccine versus placebo. The rearrangement uses TRBV19 and TRBJ2-7; TRBD2 aligns across 7 bases. This sequence was found in a person between 18 and 59 years old who received the Ad26.COV2.S COVID-19 vaccine or a placebo. CDR3 protein: CASSISGGEQYF. CDR3 bases: TGTGCCAGTAGTATTTCGGGGGGCGAGCAGTACTTC.